This T cell receptor (beta chain) comes out of a study of cytotoxic CD8 clonotypes in ibrutinib-treated CLL. General study findings and limits: Baseline levels were approached again at progression, after clonality had risen at ibrutinib response. The study found baseline clonality above age-matched healthy donors, tracking circulating CD8+ T-cell counts.

The germline V gene encodes CDR1 KGHSH and CDR2 LQKENI. Trimming cost V 4 bases and J 8 bases; bases outside gene matches: 9. The CDR3 sequence is 15 residues long. As concerns this clone: What it binds is not known.

The data were produced by immunoSEQ multiplex PCR, yet TCRdb's version contains in-frame clones alone and is incomplete. The repertoire holds over 150,000 clones, with over 60% as singletons. Material: PBMCs, obtained after 24 months of ibrutinib treatment. The chain recombines TRBV18 with TRBJ1-3; TRBD1 aligns across 9 bases. This clonotype was sampled from a human donor with chronic lymphocytic leukemia. The CDR3 is CASSLRQGVMDTIYF. The CDR3 DNA follows: TGTGCCAGCTCACTCCGACAGGGGGTTATGGACACCATATATTTT.